Below are 29 T cell receptor beta chains sequenced from a single sample in a study of T cell responses to AZD1222 COVID-19 vaccine. The method was immunoSEQ multiplex PCR; TCRdb's version includes in-frame clones alone and lacks a portion of them. Here the sample spans around 120,000 clones, 91% being singletons. Sequencing used peripheral blood, obtained on day 0 of AZD1222 vaccination. These receptors originate from an adult in good health.

The chain employs TRBV7-9 and TRBJ2-6; a weak D match, TRBD1 (5 bases). The V gene lost 4 bases and the J gene lost 2 bases, with 9 bases spanning the gap. This CDR3 is built from 15 residues. Germline V gene data show CDR1 as SEHNR and CDR2 as FQNEAQ (reference sequence). Here the CDR3 reads CASSSDRAGANVLTF. The CDR3 nucleotides are TGTGCCAGCAGCTCAGACAGAGCTGGGGCCAACGTCCTGACTTTC.

V gene TRBV15 combines with J gene TRBJ1-3; D remains ambiguous. The CDR3 contains 13 residues. CDR1 and CDR2 from the germline V gene are LNHNV and YYDKDF (reference sequence). V shed 11 bases and J shed 0 bases, with 11 bases lying between them. The DNA of the CDR3 is TGTGCCGTTCGCACCATCTCTGGAAACACCATATATTTT. Translated: CAVRTISGNTIYF.

This chain uses TRBV2 with TRBJ2-2, with a tentative D call TRBD2 (6 bases). The germline gives CDR1 SNHLY, CDR2 FYNNEI. Trimming pared 6 bases from V and 4 bases from J, leaving 9 bases between. The CDR3 is made up of 13 amino acids. The CDR3 coding sequence is TGTGCCAGCAGCCCGACTAGCACCGGGGAGCTGTTTTTT. Protein: CASSPTSTGELFF. The entire variable domain, with the rest obtained from reference TRBV2 and TRBJ2-2, is as follows: EPEVTQTPSHQVTQMGQEVILRCVPISNHLYFYWYRQILGQKVEFLVSFYNNEISEKSEIFDDQFSVERPDGSNFTLKIRSTKLEDSAMYFCASSPTSTGELFFGEGSRLTVL.

This chain links TRBV18 with TRBJ1-2; D is possibly TRBD1 (6 bases). V was clipped by 8 bases and J by 6 bases, with 19 bases between them. Germline V CDR1 and CDR2: KGHSH, LQKENI. This CDR3 has 14 amino acids. The CDR3 bases are TGTGCCAGCCGTCGGTCAGGGGAAGACAATGGCTACACCTTC. This codes for CASRRSGEDNGYTF.

The chain employs TRBV7-9 and TRBJ2-5, with 12 positions matching TRBD2. The V segment lost 6 bases and the J segment 2 bases; nucleotides outside the gene matches: 1. The CDR3 contains 14 residues. CDR1 and CDR2 (germline): SEHNR, FQNEAQ (reference sequence). The CDR3 DNA reads as TGTGCCAGCAGAGGACTAGCGGGACAAGAGACCCAGTACTTC. Its translation: CASRGLAGQETQYF.

This clone has only one observation. The chain recombines TRBV11-3 with TRBJ1-1, with 10 bases lining up with TRBD1. Trimming removed 6 bases from V and 0 bases from J; junction bases left unmatched: 10. This CDR3 region has 17 residues. The germline gives CDR1 SGHNT, CDR2 YENEEA. The CDR3 DNA sequence: TGTGCCAGCAGTCCCGGGACAGGGGAAGGGATGAACACTGAAGCTTTCTTT. Its translation: CASSPGTGEGMNTEAFF. The full variable domain, its missing parts supplied by reference TRBV11-3 and TRBJ1-1, is EAGVVQSPRYKIIEKKQPVAFWCNPISGHNTLYWYLQNLGQGPELLIRYENEEAVDDSQLPKDRFSAERLKGVDSTLKIQPAELGDSAVYLCASSPGTGEGMNTEAFFGQGTRLTVV.

The gene calls are TRBV30 and TRBJ1-5, with TRBD1 matching over 9 bases. V shed 5 bases, J shed 7 bases, and the junction held 6 bases outside the gene matches. The germline V gene has CDR1 GTSNPN and CDR2 SVGIG (reference sequence). This CDR3 region has 13 residues. The CDR3 DNA follows: TGTGCCTGGGCGGGACAGGGTGAACAGCCCCAGCATTTT. Translation gives CAWAGQGEQPQHF. The whole variable domain, remainder taken from reference TRBV30 and TRBJ1-5, is SQTIHQWPATLVQPVGSPLSLECTVEGTSNPNLYWYRQAAGRGLQLLFYSVGIGQISSEVPQNLSASRPQDRQFILSSKKLLLSDSGFYLCAWAGQGEQPQHFGDGTRLSIL.

The chain uses TRBV28 and TRBJ1-5, with D perhaps TRBD1 (5 bases). The CDR3 contains 19 residues. V lost 2 bases and J 0 bases, leaving 20 bases between the germline ends. Germline CDR1 and CDR2: MDHEN and SYDVKM. Here the CDR3 DNA reads TGTGCCAGCAGTTTACGCGGGGCATCCTACCCTTATAGCAATCAGCCCCAGCATTTT. It is translated as CASSLRGASYPYSNQPQHF.

CDR3 amino acids: CASSVDPRAGGPNYNEQFF. In DNA form, the CDR3 reads TGTGCCAGCAGCGTAGACCCAAGAGCGGGAGGGCCCAATTACAATGAGCAGTTCTTC. V gene TRBV9 combines with J gene TRBJ2-1, with 10 bases aligning to TRBD2. The CDR3 runs to 19 residues. V lost 0 bases and J lost 4; bases outside the gene matches: 13. Germline CDR1 SGDLS, CDR2 YYNGEE.

This chain links TRBV5-6 with TRBJ1-2; D not resolved. V was cut by 0 bases and J by 4 bases, with 13 bases left in between. The CDR3 totals 15 residues. Germline V gene lookup returns CDR1 SGHDT and CDR2 YYEEEE. CDR3 region: CASSLVSGPFYGYTF. The CDR3 bases are TGTGCCAGCAGCTTGGTGAGCGGCCCGTTCTATGGCTACACCTTC. The full variable domain, rest sourced from reference TRBV5-6 and TRBJ1-2, is DAGVTQSPTHLIKTRGQQVTLRCSPKSGHDTVSWYQQALGQGPQFIFQYYEEEERQRGNFPDRFSGHQFPNYSSELNVNALLLGDSALYLCASSLVSGPFYGYTFGSGTRLTVV.

This clone was observed a single time. This specimen includes other DNA sequences encoding the same CDR3. The chain combines TRBV4-2 with TRBJ1-2, with D uncertain. The germline V and J ends were trimmed by 0 bases and 1 base, with 6 bases remaining between them. The CDR3 sequence is 14 residues long. CDR1 is LGHNA and CDR2 is YNFKEQ in the germline V gene. CDR3 nucleotides: TGTGCCAGCAGCCAAGATCGGGGTAACTATGGCTACACCTTC. Translation gives CASSQDRGNYGYTF.

The V gene is TRBV2, the J gene TRBJ1-6; 9 bases are a match to TRBD1. V shed 7 bases and J 2 bases; nucleotides not matched to a gene: 6. The CDR3 runs to 16 residues. Germline V gene data show CDR1 as SNHLY and CDR2 as FYNNEI. The CDR3 DNA sequence: TGTGCCAGCATTGGGACAGGGAGGGCCTATAATTCACCCCTCCACTTT. Translated: CASIGTGRAYNSPLHF.

The rearrangement joins TRBV4-1 to TRBJ1-5; 9 bases agree with TRBD1. This CDR3 comprises 17 residues. Trimming removed 0 bases from V and 4 bases from J; junction bases left unmatched: 7. The germline CDR1 and CDR2 sequences are MGHRA and YSYEKL. The CDR3 loop reads CASSQDIWTGENQPQHF. In DNA, the CDR3 is TGCGCCAGCAGCCAAGATATATGGACAGGGGAGAATCAGCCCCAGCATTTT.

The rearrangement joins TRBV24-1 to TRBJ2-3; the D call may be TRBD1 or TRBD2 (5 bases each). Germline V lookup: CDR1 KGHDR, CDR2 SFDVKD. CDR3 length equals 11 residues. V lost 5 bases and J lost 8, with 7 bases in between. The CDR3, as DNA: TGTGCCACCAGTGTCGGGGCTACGCAGTATTTT. It translates to CATSVGATQYF.

The chain joins TRBV19 to TRBJ2-1; TRBD2 matches 9 bases. The CDR3 is made up of 15 amino acids. V was clipped by 7 bases and J by 6 bases; unmatched bases: 10. In germline, CDR1 is LNHDA, CDR2 SQIVND (reference sequence). The CDR3 loop reads CASIGGLAGSNEQFF. For the CDR3, the DNA is TGTGCCAGTATCGGCGGTCTAGCGGGAAGCAATGAGCAGTTCTTC.

This rearrangement joins TRBV30 to TRBJ2-5, with TRBD1 matching 7 bases. The CDR3 runs 15 residues. J gave up 2 bases and V 0 bases, and 6 bases lay outside the gene matches. Germline lookup yields CDR1 GTSNPN and CDR2 SVGIG (reference sequence). In DNA form, the CDR3 reads TGTGCCTGGAGTGTATTGGTGGGACAGCAAGAGACCCAGTACTTC. Translating gives CAWSVLVGQQETQYF.

The rearrangement uses TRBV20-1 and TRBJ1-2; D ambiguous. The CDR3 sequence is 9 residues long. The germline V and J ends were trimmed by 1 base and 8 bases, with 2 bases remaining between them. The germline V gene has CDR1 DFQATT and CDR2 SNEGSKA (reference sequence). The CDR3 spells CSARAGYTF. The CDR3 DNA reads TGCAGTGCTAGAGCGGGCTACACCTTC.

The chain joins TRBV19 to TRBJ1-5, with no clear D. This CDR3 contains 13 residues. With 7 bases removed from V and 5 bases from J, the gap between germline ends came to 12 bases. Germline V gives CDR1 LNHDA, CDR2 SQIVND (reference sequence). In nucleotides, the CDR3 is TGTGCCAGTACGACGGGGATGGATCAGCCCCAGCATTTT. Translated: CASTTGMDQPQHF.

The chain links TRBV6-5 to TRBJ2-1, with TRBD1 identical over 9 bases. This CDR3 has 15 amino acids. J was trimmed by 4 bases and V by 10 bases; bases with no gene match: 11. Germline V CDR1 and CDR2: MNHEY, SVGAGI. The chain's CDR3 is CATSLGQGFYNEQFF. The CDR3 nucleotides are TGTGCCACCTCACTGGGACAGGGCTTTTACAATGAGCAGTTCTTC.

Of note for this clone: One junction end does not reproduce the germline sequence, and a read error may be involved. The J gene is TRBJ1-6, the V gene TRBV2; D possibly corresponds to TRBD1 (5 bases). The CDR3 totals 13 residues. Looked up from germline, CDR1 is SNHLY and CDR2 is FYNNEI. The CDR3, as DNA: TGTGCCGGTATGACAGACCGTAATTTACCCCTCCACTTT. It yields the protein CAGMTDRNLPLHF.

The rearrangement joins TRBV7-9 to TRBJ2-5; possibly TRBD2 for D (6 bases). The V gene lost 5 bases and the J gene lost 4 bases, with 14 bases spanning the gap. CDR3 length: 14 amino acids. Germline V gene sequence: CDR1 SEHNR, CDR2 FQNEAQ (reference sequence). The CDR3 is CASSQTSVAETQYF. The DNA for the CDR3 is TGTGCCAGCAGCCAGACTAGTGTTGCAGAGACCCAGTACTTC. Looking up the rest from reference TRBV7-9 and TRBJ2-5 gives the full variable domain: DTGVSQNPRHKITKRGQNVTFRCDPISEHNRLYWYRQTLGQGPEFLTYFQNEAQLEKSRLLSDRFSAERPKGSFSTLEIQRTEQGDSAMYLCASSQTSVAETQYFGPGTRLLVL.

V and J are TRBV9 and TRBJ2-5; either TRBD1 or TRBD2 may fit D (7 bases each). V was shortened by 1 base and J by 2 bases, with 21 bases between the two germline ends. CDR3 length equals 18 residues. Per germline, CDR1 SGDLS and CDR2 YYNGEE. CDR3 amino acids: CASSVQGGTAKKQETQYF. The DNA for the CDR3 is TGTGCCAGCAGCGTACAGGGGGGGACTGCGAAAAAGCAAGAGACCCAGTACTTC.

The chain combines TRBV5-4 with TRBJ2-2; D remains ambiguous. CDR3 length equals 13 residues. Germline CDR1 reads SGHNT; CDR2 reads YYREEE (reference sequence). V lost 0 bases to trimming and J lost 6 bases, with 6 bases between them. The DNA for the CDR3 is TGTGCCAGCAGCTTGGAACGGGCCGGGGAGCTGTTTTTT. Translating gives CASSLERAGELFF.

CDR3 DNA sequence: TGTGCCAGCAGCTTGAGAGGGACCTTCAATTCACCCCTCCACTTT. Translation gives CASSLRGTFNSPLHF. The rearrangement links TRBV5-6 to TRBJ1-6; the D gene is possibly TRBD1 (5 bases). Trimming took 1 base from V and 7 from J, leaving 12 bases between them. The germline V gene has CDR1 SGHDT and CDR2 YYEEEE. The CDR3 spans 15 residues. Full variable domain (outside the CDR3, taken from reference TRBV5-6 and TRBJ1-6): DAGVTQSPTHLIKTRGQQVTLRCSPKSGHDTVSWYQQALGQGPQFIFQYYEEEERQRGNFPDRFSGHQFPNYSSELNVNALLLGDSALYLCASSLRGTFNSPLHFGNGTRLTVT.

This chain joins TRBV7-2 and TRBJ2-2; D is unresolved. Germline assignment: CDR1 SGHTA and CDR2 FQGNSA. V dropped 3 bases and J dropped 1 base, with 9 bases sitting between them. There are 15 residues in the CDR3. CDR3 DNA: TGTGCCAGCAGCTTGGCTTCTCGGAACACCGGGGAGCTGTTTTTT. Its protein product is CASSLASRNTGELFF.

This clone was counted a few times. The chain combines TRBV27 with TRBJ1-3, with 7 positions matching TRBD1. V lost 7 bases and J lost 4; bases outside the gene matches: 10. Germline CDR1 is MNHEY and CDR2 is SMNVEV (reference sequence). The CDR3 extends over 15 amino acids. CDR3 loop: CASTRRQGAGNTIYF. Here the CDR3 DNA reads TGTGCCAGCACCAGGAGACAGGGCGCAGGAAACACCATATATTTT.

The CDR3 region is CASSLGMNTEAFF. The CDR3 nucleotides are TGCGCCAGCAGCTTGGGGATGAACACTGAAGCTTTCTTT. The J gene is TRBJ1-1, the V gene TRBV5-1; D uncertain. The V end lost 0 bases, the J end lost 0 bases, and 3 bases lay between the germline ends. This CDR3 is built from 13 residues. Looked up from germline, CDR1 is SGHRS and CDR2 is YFSETQ. Full variable domain (remainder filled in from reference TRBV5-1 and TRBJ1-1): KAGVTQTPRYLIKTRGQQVTLSCSPISGHRSVSWYQQTPGQGLQFLFEYFSETQRNKGNFPGRFSGRQFSNSRSEMNVSTLELGDSALYLCASSLGMNTEAFFGQGTRLTVV.

A single count supports this clone. V gene TRBV6-2 or TRBV6-3 combines with J gene TRBJ2-1, with 8 bases fitting TRBD2. Germline V gene lookup returns CDR1 MNHEY and CDR2 SVGEGT. V trimming: 5 bases; J trimming: 3 bases; junction bases outside the gene matches: 12. The CDR3 has 17 amino acids. The DNA for the CDR3 is TGTGCCAGCAGTACCACAAAAGCGGGAGCAGACTACAATGAGCAGTTCTTC. Its translation: CASSTTKAGADYNEQFF.

The rearrangement links TRBV27 to TRBJ2-1; TRBD1 matches at 9 bases. The CDR3 is 13 amino acids. Germline CDR1 reads MNHEY; CDR2 reads SMNVEV (reference sequence). Unmatched junction bases numbered 5, after V lost 10 bases and J lost 4 bases. In DNA, the CDR3 is TGTGCCACCCGGGACAGGGTTTACAATGAGCAGTTCTTC. It encodes CATRDRVYNEQFF.